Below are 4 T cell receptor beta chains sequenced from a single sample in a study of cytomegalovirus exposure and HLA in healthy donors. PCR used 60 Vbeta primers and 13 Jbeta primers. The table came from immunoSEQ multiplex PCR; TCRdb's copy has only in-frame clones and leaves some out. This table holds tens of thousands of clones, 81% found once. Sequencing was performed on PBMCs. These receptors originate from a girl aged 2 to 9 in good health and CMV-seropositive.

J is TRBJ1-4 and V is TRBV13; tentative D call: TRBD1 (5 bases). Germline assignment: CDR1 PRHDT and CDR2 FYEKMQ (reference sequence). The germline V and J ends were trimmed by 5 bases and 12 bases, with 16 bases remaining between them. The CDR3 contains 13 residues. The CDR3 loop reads CASSQTGGVELFF. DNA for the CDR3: TGTGCCAGCAGCCAAACGGGGGGGGTTGAACTGTTTTTT.

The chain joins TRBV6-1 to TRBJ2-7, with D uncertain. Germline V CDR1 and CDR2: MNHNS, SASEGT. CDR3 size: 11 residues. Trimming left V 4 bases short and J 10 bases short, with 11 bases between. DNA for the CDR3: TGTGCCAGCAGTGTCCAAGTAACTCAGTACTTC. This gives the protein CASSVQVTQYF.

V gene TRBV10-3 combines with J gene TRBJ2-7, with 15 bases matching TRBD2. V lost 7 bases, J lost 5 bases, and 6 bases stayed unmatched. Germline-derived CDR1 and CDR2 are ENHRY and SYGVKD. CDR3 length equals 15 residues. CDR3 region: CAIKKGLAGGDEQYF. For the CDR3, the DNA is TGTGCCATCAAGAAGGGACTAGCGGGAGGAGACGAGCAGTACTTC.

The CDR3 DNA follows: TGTGCCAGTAGTATTGGGGAGGCCGGGGAGACCCAGTACTTC. Its translation: CASSIGEAGETQYF. The chain is built from TRBV19 and TRBJ2-5; a possible D gene is TRBD2 (6 bases). CDR1 is LNHDA, CDR2 SQIVND, per germline (reference sequence). CDR3 size: 14 residues. V was clipped by 3 bases and J by 5 bases, with 13 bases between them.